The present T cell receptor (beta chain) was sequenced within a study of shared clonotypes between healthy human individuals. Study overall: Donors were two women and a few men aged 18 to 49. Plates per donor: three CD4 naive, three CD4 memory, two CD8 naive, one CD8 memory.

Comments on this clone: The target antigen is unknown. Other nucleotide sequences in the sample specify the same CDR3.

Study-wide points: Sequencing depth was predicted to influence how clonotypes are shared among donors.

This CDR3 spans 13 amino acids. V lost 6 bases and J lost 2; bases outside the gene matches: 4. Germline V gives CDR1 MNHEY, CDR2 SMNVEV (reference sequence). At a deep level, the assay was run. Using immunoSEQ multiplex PCR, the repertoire was profiled, and TCRdb retains in-frame clones only, with some absent. This table has 2 million to 2.5 million clones, more than 80% appearing once. The sequenced sample consisted of naive CD4+ T cells from PBMCs. Indicated subset: CD45RA+ positively selected. The receptor comes from a man aged 18 to 29 in good health. Some clones in this sample may be carry-over from other donors' samples. The chain combines TRBV27 with TRBJ2-7, with 7 bases aligning to TRBD1. The CDR3 coding sequence is TGTGCCAGCAGGAGGGACAGCCCCTACGAGCAGTACTTC. Translating gives CASRRDSPYEQYF.